The 20 T cell receptor beta chains presented below share a single source sample, sequenced in a study of T cell repertoires and Cas9 in healthy adults. The method was immunoSEQ multiplex PCR; TCRdb's version includes in-frame clones alone and lacks a portion of them. The sample yields about 14,000 clones, approximately 92% seen once. Material: Tregs (CD4+, CD25+, CD127-, CD137-, CD154-) from PBMCs; culture status not recorded. Source of these receptors: a human donor in good health.

This chain connects TRBV10-3 to TRBJ1-2, with D possibly being TRBD1 (6 bases). The germline CDR1 and CDR2 sequences are ENHRY and SYGVKD. The CDR3 is made up of 17 amino acids. Trimming removed 5 bases from V and 5 bases from J, with 24 bases in between. This CDR3 reads CAISPGGRGVLGYGYTF. The CDR3 coding sequence is TGTGCCATCAGTCCAGGAGGCAGGGGAGTTTTGGGGTATGGCTACACCTTC.

The chain carries TRBV7-6 and TRBJ2-3, with D perhaps being TRBD1 or TRBD2 (5 bases each). There are 16 residues in the CDR3. Trimming left V 1 base short and J 3 bases short, with 14 bases between. Germline V lookup: CDR1 SGHVS, CDR2 FNYEAQ. DNA of the CDR3: TGTGCCAGCAGCTTAGTAAGGACGAGGGGAACAGATACGCAGTATTTT. Amino acids: CASSLVRTRGTDTQYF.

This chain links TRBV6-5 with TRBJ1-2, with D possibly being TRBD1 (6 bases). The V gene lost 8 bases and the J gene lost 4 bases, with 17 bases spanning the gap. CDR3 length: 14 residues. From germline, CDR1 is MNHEY and CDR2 SVGAGI. CDR3 protein: CASAGTPTAYGYTF. CDR3 nucleotide sequence: TGTGCCAGCGCTGGGACACCGACGGCCTATGGCTACACCTTC.

The chain has TRBV30 and TRBJ1-5; D is unresolved. Trimming removed 2 bases at V and 6 bases at J, with 17 bases between. In germline, CDR1 is GTSNPN, CDR2 SVGIG (reference sequence). CDR3 size: 15 residues. CDR3 protein: CAWSFGPLESQPQHF. The CDR3 DNA reads TGTGCCTGGAGTTTCGGGCCCCTTGAGAGTCAGCCCCAGCATTTT.

The chain employs TRBV10-1 and TRBJ1-2, with D possibly TRBD1 on 6 matching bases. Trimming shortened V by 8 bases and J by 8 bases, and 21 bases separated the two germline ends. The CDR3 is made up of 14 amino acids. In germline, CDR1 is WNHNN, CDR2 SYGVQD (reference sequence). CDR3 loop: CASAPKGGSRGYTF. CDR3 nucleotides: TGCGCCAGCGCCCCTAAAGGGGGATCTAGGGGCTACACCTTC.

A word on this clone: An end of the junction does not agree with germline; a read error may underlie this. J is TRBJ1-5 and V is TRBV5-6; D not certain. Per the germline V gene, CDR1 is SGHDT and CDR2 is YYEEEE. CDR3 size: 12 residues. The CDR3 sequence is CASSFRGQLQHF. The DNA of the CDR3 is TGTGCCAGCAGCTTTCGGGGTCAGCTCCAGCATTTT.

The J gene is TRBJ1-1, the V gene TRBV11-2; D possibly corresponds to TRBD1 (6 bases). The V and J ends lost 1 base and 3 bases respectively, with 9 bases between them. Germline V gene lookup returns CDR1 SGHAT and CDR2 FQNNGV. The CDR3 totals 14 residues. The CDR3 bases are TGTGCCAGCAGCTTAGCGACAGGATACACTGAAGCTTTCTTT. Protein sequence: CASSLATGYTEAFF. The entire variable domain, with the rest obtained from reference TRBV11-2 and TRBJ1-1, is as follows: EAGVAQSPRYKIIEKRQSVAFWCNPISGHATLYWYQQILGQGPKLLIQFQNNGVVDDSQLPKDRFSAERLKGVDSTLKIQPAKLEDSAVYLCASSLATGYTEAFFGQGTRLTVV.

The J gene is TRBJ2-7, the V gene TRBV5-1, with 8 bases that match TRBD1. The CDR3 covers 12 residues. From germline, CDR1 is SGHRS and CDR2 YFSETQ. V gave up 5 bases and J gave up 2 bases; unmatched junction bases: 0. This CDR3 reads CASRDRAYEQYF. Written as DNA, the CDR3 is TGCGCCAGCAGGGACAGGGCCTACGAGCAGTACTTC.

This clone has just one count. CDR3 amino acids: CASSYPGGDEKLFF. In DNA, the CDR3 is TGTGCCAGCAGTTACCCAGGGGGTGACGAAAAACTGTTTTTT. The chain joins TRBV6-6 to TRBJ1-4; TRBD1 matches at 7 bases. After removal of 2 bases from V and 8 bases from J, the junction contained 5 bases not matched to a gene. CDR3 size: 14 residues. In germline, CDR1 is MNHNY, CDR2 SVGAGI (reference sequence).

This chain connects TRBV5-1 to TRBJ2-5; D may correspond to TRBD1 or TRBD2 (5 bases each). The CDR3 loop spans 15 amino acids. CDR1 is SGHRS and CDR2 is YFSETQ in the germline V gene. V lost 2 bases and J 8 bases, leaving 19 bases between the germline ends. The CDR3 nucleotides read TGCGCCAGCAGCTTAGGACCCGGGGACCACAGTACCCAGTACTTC. The encoded protein is CASSLGPGDHSTQYF.

The V gene is TRBV6-5, the J gene TRBJ1-6; D is undetermined. CDR3 length: 13 residues. V shed 7 bases and J shed 4 bases, with 8 bases lying between them. CDR1 and CDR2 from the germline V gene are MNHEY and SVGAGI. CDR3: CASMNSYNSPLHF. The DNA for the CDR3 is TGTGCCAGCATGAACAGTTATAATTCACCCCTCCACTTT.

The rearrangement uses TRBV2 and TRBJ1-2; D perhaps matches TRBD1 (5 bases). Germline V gene sequence: CDR1 SNHLY, CDR2 FYNNEI. With 4 bases removed from V and 0 bases from J, the gap between germline ends came to 6 bases. CDR3 length equals 13 residues. CDR3 sequence (DNA): TGTGCCAGCAGTGGGGGGGCTAACTATGGCTACACCTTC. As protein: CASSGGANYGYTF. Full variable domain (outside the CDR3, taken from reference TRBV2 and TRBJ1-2): EPEVTQTPSHQVTQMGQEVILRCVPISNHLYFYWYRQILGQKVEFLVSFYNNEISEKSEIFDDQFSVERPDGSNFTLKIRSTKLEDSAMYFCASSGGANYGYTFGSGTRLTVV.

The V gene is TRBV6-5, the J gene TRBJ2-1; tentative D call: TRBD1 (6 bases). CDR3 size: 15 residues. V was cut by 8 bases and J by 4 bases, with 18 bases left in between. Germline V CDR1 and CDR2: MNHEY, SVGAGI. The CDR3 spells CASRRWGQGYNEQFF. The CDR3 DNA follows: TGTGCCAGCCGAAGGTGGGGACAAGGATACAATGAGCAGTTCTTC.

The gene calls are TRBV5-1 and TRBJ2-1, with D perhaps TRBD2 (6 bases). V shed 0 bases and J shed 4 bases, with 14 bases lying between them. This CDR3 contains 16 residues. Germline assignment: CDR1 SGHRS and CDR2 YFSETQ. CDR3 loop: CASSLVGGVLYNEQFF. In DNA form, the CDR3 reads TGCGCCAGCAGCTTGGTTGGAGGGGTACTGTACAATGAGCAGTTCTTC.

The V gene is TRBV7-3, the J gene TRBJ2-1; D is perhaps TRBD2 (6 bases). Germline loops: CDR1 SGHTA, CDR2 FQGTGA. The length of the CDR3 is 13 residues. V gave up 5 bases and J gave up 7 bases, with 12 bases separating them. The CDR3 region is CASSAARGNEQFF. As DNA, the CDR3 is TGTGCCAGCAGCGCAGCCCGGGGGAATGAGCAGTTCTTC.

A single count supports this clone. This chain joins TRBV18 and TRBJ2-7; D remains ambiguous. The CDR3 sequence is 12 residues long. Germline V gene lookup returns CDR1 KGHSH and CDR2 LQKENI. The V end was cut by 3 bases, the J end by 2 bases, with 5 bases between. The CDR3 DNA is TGTGCCAGCTCACCGATCCCCTACGAGCAGTACTTC. Its protein product is CASSPIPYEQYF.

J is TRBJ2-3 and V is TRBV5-5, with 9 bases identical to TRBD1. CDR1 is SGHKS and CDR2 is YYEKEE in the germline V gene (reference sequence). The length of the CDR3 is 14 residues. With 6 bases clipped from V and 1 base from J, the junction kept 3 bases outside the gene matches. The CDR3 spells CASTRDRGTDTQYF. The CDR3 nucleotides are TGTGCCAGCACCAGGGACAGGGGCACAGATACGCAGTATTTT.

This clone was detected only a few times. The V and J genes are TRBV19 and TRBJ1-1; D might be TRBD1 (5 bases). V lost 3 bases and J lost 2, with 7 bases in between. The length of the CDR3 is 13 residues. Germline-derived CDR1 and CDR2 are LNHDA and SQIVND (reference sequence). DNA of the CDR3: TGTGCCAGTAGTATTGGGGCAAACACTGAAGCTTTCTTT. Encoded protein: CASSIGANTEAFF. Together with reference TRBV19 and TRBJ1-1, the CDR3 gives the full variable domain: DGGITQSPKYLFRKEGQNVTLSCEQNLNHDAMYWYRQDPGQGLRLIYYSQIVNDFQKGDIAEGYSVSREKKESFPLTVTSAQKNPTAFYLCASSIGANTEAFFGQGTRLTVV.

CDR3 sequence reads: CASSLVRLAGEADTQYF. In nucleotides, the CDR3 is TGTGCCAGCAGCTTAGTACGACTAGCGGGAGAGGCAGATACGCAGTATTTT. The genes are TRBV7-9 and TRBJ2-3, with 12 bases lining up with TRBD2. The V gene's germline CDR1 is SEHNR and CDR2 FQNEAQ (reference sequence). With 1 base clipped from V and 4 bases from J, the junction kept 6 bases outside the gene matches. The CDR3 extends over 17 amino acids.

This chain joins TRBV5-1 and TRBJ1-1; D call uncertain. The CDR3 is 13 amino acids. V was shortened by 0 bases and J by 6 bases, with 9 bases between the two germline ends. Germline CDR1 and CDR2: SGHRS and YFSETQ. As DNA, the CDR3 is TGCGCCAGCAGCTTGGCGCCAGATGCTGAAGCTTTCTTT. Translated, it gives CASSLAPDAEAFF.